The clone carrying this T cell receptor beta chain was recorded at least ten times. Antigen specificity is unknown. The V gene's germline CDR1 is SQVTM and CDR2 ANQGSEA. With 7 bases removed from V and 7 bases from J, the gap between germline ends came to 10 bases. The CDR3 length is 11 residues. The data were obtained in a study of response to subunit inactivated influenza vaccine. One entry per CDR3 protein results from TCRdb running MiXCR on the RT-PCR reads. This sample carries around 480,000 distinct CDR3 sequences, 11% of them seen once, and the ten largest clones take roughly 12%. Study-wide results and limits: The authors proposed limited new T cell recruitment per seasonal influenza vaccination.

The sample here was PBMCs from blood, taken about 6 weeks after vaccination. The receptor's source is a man in his fifties who received an inactivated influenza vaccine. V is TRBV29-1 and J is TRBJ2-2, with a weak D call TRBD2 (6 bases). Here the CDR3 DNA reads TGCAGCGGTCAGACTAGCGGGGAGCTGTTTTTT. Translated: CSGQTSGELFF.